Listed below are T cell receptor beta chains from one sample, sequenced in a study of T cell clones after liver transplantation. TCRdb keeps only in-frame clones here, not all; method: immunoSEQ multiplex PCR. Of some 120,000 clones listed, just over 90% are singletons. The sequences come from CD4+ T cells from blood, collected 12 months after liver transplant. Receptors originate from a human patient who received a liver transplant. Some T cells may possibly be graft donor cells. Both conserved end residues are part of each CDR3. A D gene is named only where the DNA matches it firmly. The size of a clone is reported for some rows only, either as once, few or many, or as a class for expanded clones.

J,size,D,V,CDR3,DNA
TRBJ2-2,NA,NA,TRBV28,CASRHTRPPDGELFF,TGTGCCAGCAGACATACCCGACCTCCTGACGGGGAGCTGTTTTTT
TRBJ2-7,NA,TRBD1,TRBV6-6,CASSDNRDRLHYEQYF,TGTGCCAGCAGCGATAACCGGGACAGGCTTCATTACGAGCAGTACTTC
TRBJ1-4,NA,TRBD1,TRBV6-6,CASSSGQGLGEKLFF,TGTGCCAGCAGCAGCGGACAGGGGTTGGGTGAAAAACTGTTTTTT
TRBJ2-4,NA,TRBD2,TRBV2,CASRTGLAGGAKNIQYF,TGTGCCAGCAGAACGGGACTAGCGGGAGGCGCCAAAAACATTCAGTACTTC
TRBJ2-3,NA,TRBD2,TRBV5-1,CASSSTSGGRDTQYF,TGCGCCAGCAGCTCGACTAGCGGGGGGAGGGATACGCAGTATTTT
TRBJ2-5,NA,TRBD1,TRBV11-3,CASSLGVGTGQQETQYF,TGTGCCAGCAGCTTAGGAGTCGGGACAGGGCAGCAAGAGACCCAGTACTTC
TRBJ1-2,NA,NA,TRBV5-6,CASSLRTFYGYTF,TGTGCCAGCAGCTTGCGTACCTTCTATGGCTACACCTTC
TRBJ2-3,NA,TRBD2,TRBV11-2,CASSSFGLAGGNTQYF,TGTGCCAGCAGCTCCTTTGGGCTAGCGGGAGGAAATACGCAGTATTTT
TRBJ2-5,NA,TRBD2,TRBV5-1,CASSLTSDQETQYF,TGCGCCAGCAGCTTGACTAGCGACCAAGAGACCCAGTACTTC
TRBJ2-2,NA,NA,TRBV28,CANDPTGELFF,TGTGCCAACGACCCCACCGGGGAGCTGTTTTTT
TRBJ2-1,NA,NA,TRBV7-3,CASSLEGQNEQFF,TGTGCCAGCAGCTTAGAAGGACAGAATGAGCAGTTCTTC
TRBJ2-1,NA,NA,TRBV6-5,CASTAQPGHPNEQFF,TGTGCCAGCACCGCACAGCCGGGCCACCCCAATGAGCAGTTCTTC
TRBJ1-4,NA,TRBD1,TRBV10-2,CASSGPGTVENEKLFF,TGCGCCAGCAGTGGGCCCGGGACAGTAGAAAATGAAAAACTGTTTTTT
TRBJ2-1,NA,NA,TRBV19,CATLYEYEQFF,TGTGCCACCCTTTACGAGTATGAGCAGTTCTTC
TRBJ1-2,NA,TRBD1,TRBV19,CASSSTGGNYGYTF,TGTGCCAGTAGTTCGACAGGGGGAAACTATGGCTACACCTTC
TRBJ1-2,NA,NA,TRBV29-1,CSAPREGGNYGYTF,TGCAGCGCCCCTCGGGAGGGGGGTAACTATGGCTACACCTTC
TRBJ1-1,NA,NA,TRBV15,CATRGEFWAEAFF,TGTGCCACAAGGGGGGAGTTTTGGGCTGAAGCTTTCTTT
TRBJ2-3,NA,TRBD2,TRBV7-2,CASSKRLAGSATDTQYF,TGTGCCAGCAGCAAAAGACTAGCGGGGTCTGCCACAGATACGCAGTATTTT
TRBJ2-1,NA,NA,TRBV7-9,CASSFGGGRSYNEQFF,TGTGCCAGCAGCTTCGGTGGGGGGCGGTCCTACAATGAGCAGTTCTTC
TRBJ1-4,few,NA,TRBV11-2,CASSSTGYTLKLFF,TGTGCCAGCAGCTCCACAGGGTACACCCTAAAACTGTTTTTT
TRBJ2-2,NA,TRBD2,TRBV29-1,CSVDWTSGNTGELFF,TGCAGCGTCGACTGGACTAGCGGGAACACCGGGGAGCTGTTTTTT
TRBJ2-2,NA,NA,TRBV28,CATLSTTGELFF,TGTGCCACCCTAAGTACCACCGGGGAGCTGTTTTTT
TRBJ2-5,once,NA,TRBV4-3,CASSPRGRVRETQYF,TGCGCCAGCAGCCCAAGGGGCAGGGTCCGGGAGACCCAGTACTTC
TRBJ2-7,NA,NA,TRBV5-1,CASSAWTAYEQYF,TGCGCCAGCAGCGCCTGGACAGCGTACGAGCAGTACTTC
TRBJ2-7,NA,NA,TRBV5-1,CASSLDGGWEQYF,TGCGCCAGCAGCTTGGATGGGGGCTGGGAGCAGTACTTC
TRBJ1-1,NA,NA,TRBV29-1,CSVTIRRNTEAFF,TGCAGCGTTACCATTAGGAGAAACACTGAAGCTTTCTTT
TRBJ1-5,once,NA,TRBV6-6,CASSRDPDGQPQHF,TGTGCCAGCAGTAGGGACCCAGACGGTCAGCCCCAGCATTTT
TRBJ1-3,NA,TRBD1,TRBV9,CASSPGQGNDGNTIYF,TGTGCCAGCAGCCCAGGACAGGGAAATGATGGGAACACCATATATTTT
TRBJ2-1,once,NA,TRBV15,CATSRGSTGRNEQFF,TGTGCCACCAGCAGAGGTTCTACAGGGAGGAATGAGCAGTTCTTC
TRBJ1-5,NA,NA,TRBV6-5,CASSYSGHQPQHF,TGTGCCAGCAGTTACTCCGGGCATCAGCCCCAGCATTTT
TRBJ1-1,NA,NA,TRBV11-2,CASSPVMNTEAFF,TGTGCCAGCAGCCCAGTTATGAACACTGAAGCTTTCTTT
TRBJ2-7,NA,TRBD2,TRBV11-2,CASSLRKRELEQYF,TGTGCCAGCAGCTTGAGGAAGCGGGAGCTCGAGCAGTACTTC
TRBJ2-3,NA,TRBD2,TRBV5-6,CASSPTLSGRASTDTQYF,TGTGCCAGCAGCCCCACCCTGAGCGGGAGGGCTTCCACAGATACGCAGTATTTT